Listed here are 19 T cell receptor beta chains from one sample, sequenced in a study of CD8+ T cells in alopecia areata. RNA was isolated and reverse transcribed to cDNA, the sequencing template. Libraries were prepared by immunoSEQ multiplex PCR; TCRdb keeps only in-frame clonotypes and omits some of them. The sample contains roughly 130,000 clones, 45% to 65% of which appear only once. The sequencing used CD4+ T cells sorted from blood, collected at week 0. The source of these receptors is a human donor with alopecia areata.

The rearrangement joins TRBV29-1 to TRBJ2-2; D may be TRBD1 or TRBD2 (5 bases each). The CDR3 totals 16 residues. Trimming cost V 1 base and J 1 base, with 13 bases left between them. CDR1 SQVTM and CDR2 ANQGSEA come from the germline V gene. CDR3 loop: CSVEVTGLKNTGELFF. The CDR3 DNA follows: TGCAGCGTTGAAGTAACGGGGCTAAAGAACACCGGGGAGCTGTTTTTT.

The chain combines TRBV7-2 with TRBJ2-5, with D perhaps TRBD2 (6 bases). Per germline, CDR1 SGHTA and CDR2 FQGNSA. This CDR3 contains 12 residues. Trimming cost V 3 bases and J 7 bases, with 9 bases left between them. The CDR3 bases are TGTGCCAGCAGCTTTCTGGAGGGGACCCAGTACTTC. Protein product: CASSFLEGTQYF. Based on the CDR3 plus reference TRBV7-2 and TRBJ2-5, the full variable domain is GAGVSQSPSNKVTEKGKDVELRCDPISGHTALYWYRQSLGQGLEFLIYFQGNSAPDKSGLPSDRFSAERTGGSVSTLTIQRTQQEDSAVYLCASSFLEGTQYFGPGTRLLVL.

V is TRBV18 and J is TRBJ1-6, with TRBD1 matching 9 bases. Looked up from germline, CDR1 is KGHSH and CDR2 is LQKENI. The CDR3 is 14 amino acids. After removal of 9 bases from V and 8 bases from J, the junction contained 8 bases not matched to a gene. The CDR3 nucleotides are TGTGCCAGTCCCGACAGGGGGTGGGATTCACCCCTCCACTTT. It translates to CASPDRGWDSPLHF. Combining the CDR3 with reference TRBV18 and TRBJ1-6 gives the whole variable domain NAGVMQNPRHLVRRRGQEARLRCSPMKGHSHVYWYRQLPEEGLKFMVYLQKENIIDESGMPKERFSAEFPKEGPSILRIQQVVRGDSAAYFCASPDRGWDSPLHFGNGTRLTVT.

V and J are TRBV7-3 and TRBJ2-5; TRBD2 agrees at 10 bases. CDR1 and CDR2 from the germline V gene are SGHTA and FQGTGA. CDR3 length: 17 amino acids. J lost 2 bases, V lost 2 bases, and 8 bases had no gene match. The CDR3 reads CASSLGIGTSAQETQYF. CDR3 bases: TGTGCCAGCAGCTTAGGAATAGGGACTAGCGCACAAGAGACCCAGTACTTC.

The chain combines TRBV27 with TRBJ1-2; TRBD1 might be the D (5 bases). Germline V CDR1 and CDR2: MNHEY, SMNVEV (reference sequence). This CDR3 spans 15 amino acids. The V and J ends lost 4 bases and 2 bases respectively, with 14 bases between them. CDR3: CASSSRGQKNYGYTF. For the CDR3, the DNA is TGTGCCAGCAGTTCTCGAGGACAAAAAAACTATGGCTACACCTTC.

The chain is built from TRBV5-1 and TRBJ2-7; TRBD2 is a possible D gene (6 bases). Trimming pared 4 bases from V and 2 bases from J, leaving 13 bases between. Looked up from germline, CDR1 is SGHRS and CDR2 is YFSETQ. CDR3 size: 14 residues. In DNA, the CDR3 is TGCGCCAGCAGCGGAGGGGAGAGGACCTACGAGCAGTACTTC. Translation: CASSGGERTYEQYF.

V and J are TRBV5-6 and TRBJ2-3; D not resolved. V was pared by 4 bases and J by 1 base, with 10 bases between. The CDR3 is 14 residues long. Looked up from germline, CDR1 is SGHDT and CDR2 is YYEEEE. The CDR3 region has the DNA TGTGCCAGCAGCCCATTAACTGGCACAGATACGCAGTATTTT. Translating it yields CASSPLTGTDTQYF. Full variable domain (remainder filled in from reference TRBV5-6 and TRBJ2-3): DAGVTQSPTHLIKTRGQQVTLRCSPKSGHDTVSWYQQALGQGPQFIFQYYEEEERQRGNFPDRFSGHQFPNYSSELNVNALLLGDSALYLCASSPLTGTDTQYFGPGTRLTVL.

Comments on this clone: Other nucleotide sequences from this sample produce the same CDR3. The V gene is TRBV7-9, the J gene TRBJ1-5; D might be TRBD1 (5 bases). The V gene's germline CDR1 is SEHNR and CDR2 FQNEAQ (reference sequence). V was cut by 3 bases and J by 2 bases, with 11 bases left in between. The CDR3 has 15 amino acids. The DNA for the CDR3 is TGTGCCAGCAGCTTCGGGCGAGGGGGCAATCAGCCCCAGCATTTT. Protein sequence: CASSFGRGGNQPQHF.

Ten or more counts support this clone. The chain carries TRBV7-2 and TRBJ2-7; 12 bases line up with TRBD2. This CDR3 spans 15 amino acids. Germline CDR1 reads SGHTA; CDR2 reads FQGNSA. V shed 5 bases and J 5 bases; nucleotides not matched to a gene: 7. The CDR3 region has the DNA TGTGCCAGCAGCCCGACTAGCGGGAGTCGCAACGAGCAGTACTTC. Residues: CASSPTSGSRNEQYF.

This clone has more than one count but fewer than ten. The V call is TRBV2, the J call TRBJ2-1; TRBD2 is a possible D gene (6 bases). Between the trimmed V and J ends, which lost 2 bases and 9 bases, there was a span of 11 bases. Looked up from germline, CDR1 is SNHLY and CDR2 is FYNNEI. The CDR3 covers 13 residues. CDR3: CASSENSGVEQFF. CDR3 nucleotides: TGTGCCAGCAGTGAAAATTCGGGGGTTGAGCAGTTCTTC.

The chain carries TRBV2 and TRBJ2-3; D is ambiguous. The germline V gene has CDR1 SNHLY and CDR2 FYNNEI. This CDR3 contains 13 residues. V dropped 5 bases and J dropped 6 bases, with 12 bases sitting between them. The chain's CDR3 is CASSLDPADTQYF. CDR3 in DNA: TGTGCCAGCAGTCTGGACCCAGCGGATACGCAGTATTTT.

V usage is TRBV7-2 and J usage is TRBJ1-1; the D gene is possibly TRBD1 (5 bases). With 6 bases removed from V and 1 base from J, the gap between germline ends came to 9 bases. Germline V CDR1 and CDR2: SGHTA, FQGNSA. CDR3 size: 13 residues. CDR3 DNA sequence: TGTGCCAGCAGATTTACAGGGAACACTGAAGCTTTCTTT. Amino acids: CASRFTGNTEAFF.

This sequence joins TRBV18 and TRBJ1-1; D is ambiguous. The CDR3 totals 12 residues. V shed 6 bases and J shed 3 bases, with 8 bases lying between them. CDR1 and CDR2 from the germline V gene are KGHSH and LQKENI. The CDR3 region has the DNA TGTGCCAGCTCCCGTACGGACACTGAAGCTTTCTTT. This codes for CASSRTDTEAFF.

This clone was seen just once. CDR3 in amino acids: CAWSFSYGNTIYF. The CDR3 bases are TGTGCCTGGAGTTTCTCTTACGGAAACACCATATATTTT. The chain joins TRBV30 to TRBJ1-3; D uncertain. The CDR3 runs to 13 residues. The germline V gene has CDR1 GTSNPN and CDR2 SVGIG (reference sequence). The germline V and J ends were trimmed by 2 bases and 4 bases, with 9 bases remaining between them.

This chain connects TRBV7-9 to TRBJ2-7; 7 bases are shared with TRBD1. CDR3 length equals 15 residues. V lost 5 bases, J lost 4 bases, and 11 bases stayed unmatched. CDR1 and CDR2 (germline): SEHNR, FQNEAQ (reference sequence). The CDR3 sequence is CASSISTGTSYEQYF. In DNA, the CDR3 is TGTGCCAGCAGCATCTCGACAGGGACCTCTTACGAGCAGTACTTC. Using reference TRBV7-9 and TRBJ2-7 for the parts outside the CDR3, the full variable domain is DTGVSQNPRHKITKRGQNVTFRCDPISEHNRLYWYRQTLGQGPEFLTYFQNEAQLEKSRLLSDRFSAERPKGSFSTLEIQRTEQGDSAMYLCASSISTGTSYEQYFGPGTRLTVT.

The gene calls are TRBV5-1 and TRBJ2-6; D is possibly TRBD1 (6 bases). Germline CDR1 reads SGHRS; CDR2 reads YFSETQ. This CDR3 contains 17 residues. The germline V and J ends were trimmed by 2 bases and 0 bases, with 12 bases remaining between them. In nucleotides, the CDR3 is TGCGCCAGCAGCTTATCTACAGGGAGCTCTGGGGCCAACGTCCTGACTTTC. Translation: CASSLSTGSSGANVLTF.

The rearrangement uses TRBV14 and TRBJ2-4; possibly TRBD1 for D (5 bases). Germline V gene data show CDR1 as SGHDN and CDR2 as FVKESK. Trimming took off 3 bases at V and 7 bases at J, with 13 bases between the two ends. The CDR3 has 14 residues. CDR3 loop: CASSHGGQGNIQYF. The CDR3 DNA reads TGTGCCAGCAGCCACGGTGGCCAGGGTAACATTCAGTACTTC.

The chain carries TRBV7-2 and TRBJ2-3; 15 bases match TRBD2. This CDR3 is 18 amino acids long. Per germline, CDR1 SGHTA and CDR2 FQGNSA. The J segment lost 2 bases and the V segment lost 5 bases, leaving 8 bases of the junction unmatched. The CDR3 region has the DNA TGTGCCAGCAGCCCGGGACTAGCGGGGGGCCGTGTCACAGATACGCAGTATTTT. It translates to CASSPGLAGGRVTDTQYF.

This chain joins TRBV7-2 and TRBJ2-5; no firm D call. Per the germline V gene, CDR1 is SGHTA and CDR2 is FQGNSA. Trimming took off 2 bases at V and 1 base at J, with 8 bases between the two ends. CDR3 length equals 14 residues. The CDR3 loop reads CASSLHPTQETQYF. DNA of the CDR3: TGTGCCAGCAGCTTACACCCGACCCAAGAGACCCAGTACTTC.